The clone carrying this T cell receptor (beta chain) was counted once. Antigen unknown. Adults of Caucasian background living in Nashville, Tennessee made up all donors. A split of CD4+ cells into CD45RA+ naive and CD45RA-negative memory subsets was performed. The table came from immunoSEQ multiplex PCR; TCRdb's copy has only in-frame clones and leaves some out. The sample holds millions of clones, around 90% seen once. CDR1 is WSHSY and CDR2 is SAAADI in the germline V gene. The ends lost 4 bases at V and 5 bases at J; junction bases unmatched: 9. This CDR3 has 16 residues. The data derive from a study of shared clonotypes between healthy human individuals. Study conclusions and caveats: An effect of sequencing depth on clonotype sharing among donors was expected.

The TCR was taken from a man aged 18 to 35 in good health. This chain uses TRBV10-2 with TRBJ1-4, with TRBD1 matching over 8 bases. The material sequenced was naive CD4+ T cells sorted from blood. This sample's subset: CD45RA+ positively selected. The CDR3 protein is CASSAPKQGGNEKLFF. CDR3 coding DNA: TGCGCCAGCAGTGCCCCCAAACAGGGGGGAAATGAAAAACTGTTTTTT.